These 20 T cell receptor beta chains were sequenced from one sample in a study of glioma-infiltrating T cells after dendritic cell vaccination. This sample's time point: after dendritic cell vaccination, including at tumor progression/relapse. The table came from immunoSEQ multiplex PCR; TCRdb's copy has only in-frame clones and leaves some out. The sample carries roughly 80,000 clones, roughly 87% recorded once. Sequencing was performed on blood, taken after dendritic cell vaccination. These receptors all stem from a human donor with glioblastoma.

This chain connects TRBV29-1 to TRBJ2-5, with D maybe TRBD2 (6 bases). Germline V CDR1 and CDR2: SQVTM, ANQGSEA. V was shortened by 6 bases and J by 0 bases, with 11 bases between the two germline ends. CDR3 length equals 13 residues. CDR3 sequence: CSVFSGNQETQYF. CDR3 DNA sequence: TGCAGCGTGTTTAGCGGAAACCAAGAGACCCAGTACTTC.

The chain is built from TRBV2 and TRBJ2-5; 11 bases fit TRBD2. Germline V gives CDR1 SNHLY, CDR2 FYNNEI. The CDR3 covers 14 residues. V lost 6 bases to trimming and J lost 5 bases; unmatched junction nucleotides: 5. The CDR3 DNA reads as TGTGCCAGCAGAAGACTAGCGGGGACGGAGACCCAGTACTTC. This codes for CASRRLAGTETQYF.

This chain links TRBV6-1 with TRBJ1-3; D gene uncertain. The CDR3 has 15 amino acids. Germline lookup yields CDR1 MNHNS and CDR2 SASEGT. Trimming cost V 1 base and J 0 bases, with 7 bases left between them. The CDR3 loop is CASSEGPYSGNTIYF. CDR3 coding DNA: TGTGCCAGCAGTGAAGGGCCGTACTCTGGAAACACCATATATTTT.

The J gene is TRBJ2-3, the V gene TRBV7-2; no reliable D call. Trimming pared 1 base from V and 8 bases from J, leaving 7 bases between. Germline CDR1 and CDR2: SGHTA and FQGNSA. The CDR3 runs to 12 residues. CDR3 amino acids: CASSLVLATQYF. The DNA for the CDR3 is TGTGCCAGCAGCTTAGTACTTGCTACGCAGTATTTT.

The CDR3 DNA is TGTGCCAGCAGCACAGGGACGGCCTCTGAGCAGTTCTTC. Protein: CASSTGTASEQFF. The chain carries TRBV7-9 and TRBJ2-1, with D possibly being TRBD1 (6 bases). This CDR3 contains 13 residues. V shed 5 bases and J shed 9 bases, with 14 bases lying between them. Per germline, CDR1 SEHNR and CDR2 FQNEAQ (reference sequence).

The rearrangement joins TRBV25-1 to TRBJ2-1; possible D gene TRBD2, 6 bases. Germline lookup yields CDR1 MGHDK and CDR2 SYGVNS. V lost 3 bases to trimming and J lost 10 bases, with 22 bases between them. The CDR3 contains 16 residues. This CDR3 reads CASSDLILRDLEEQFF. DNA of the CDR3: TGTGCCAGCAGTGATCTTATTCTGCGGGACCTCGAAGAGCAGTTCTTC.

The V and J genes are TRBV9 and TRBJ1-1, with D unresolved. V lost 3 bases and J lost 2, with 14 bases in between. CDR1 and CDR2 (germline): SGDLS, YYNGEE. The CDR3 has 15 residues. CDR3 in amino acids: CASSAPEYSNTEAFF. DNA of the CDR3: TGTGCCAGCAGCGCGCCTGAGTATTCAAACACTGAAGCTTTCTTT.

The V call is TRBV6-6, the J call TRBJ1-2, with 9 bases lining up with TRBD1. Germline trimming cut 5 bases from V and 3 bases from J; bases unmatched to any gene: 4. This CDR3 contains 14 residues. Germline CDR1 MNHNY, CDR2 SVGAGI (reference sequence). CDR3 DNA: TGTGCCAGCAGTGTAACAGGGGGCCACTATGGCTACACCTTC. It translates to CASSVTGGHYGYTF.

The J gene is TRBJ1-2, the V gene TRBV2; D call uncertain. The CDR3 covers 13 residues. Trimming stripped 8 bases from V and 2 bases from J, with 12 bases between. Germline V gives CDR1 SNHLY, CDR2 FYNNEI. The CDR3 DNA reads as TGTGCCAGCGGCGCGAACAGCAACTATGGCTACACCTTC. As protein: CASGANSNYGYTF.

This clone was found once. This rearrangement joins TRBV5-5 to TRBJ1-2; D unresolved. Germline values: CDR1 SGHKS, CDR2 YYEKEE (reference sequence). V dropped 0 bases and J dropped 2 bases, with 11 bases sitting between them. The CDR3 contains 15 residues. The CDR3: CASSLVEALNYGYTF. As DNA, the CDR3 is TGTGCCAGCAGCTTGGTGGAGGCACTCAACTATGGCTACACCTTC.

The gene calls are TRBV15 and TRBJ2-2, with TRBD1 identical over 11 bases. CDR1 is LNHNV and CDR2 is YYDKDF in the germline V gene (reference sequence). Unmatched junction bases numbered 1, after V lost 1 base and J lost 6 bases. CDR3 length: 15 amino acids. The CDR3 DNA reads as TGTGCCACCAGCAGAGGGGACAGGGGGTCCGGGGAGCTGTTTTTT. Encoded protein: CATSRGDRGSGELFF.

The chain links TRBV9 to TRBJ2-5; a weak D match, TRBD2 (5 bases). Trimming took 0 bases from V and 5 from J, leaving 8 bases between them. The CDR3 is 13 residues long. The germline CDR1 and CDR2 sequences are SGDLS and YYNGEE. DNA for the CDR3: TGTGCCAGCAGCGTAGGTGGGGAGGAGACCCAGTACTTC. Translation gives CASSVGGEETQYF.

The DNA of the CDR3 is TGTGCCAGCAGCTTAGGAGGCGGGGAGGCGCAGTATTTT. As protein: CASSLGGGEAQYF. The chain links TRBV7-2 to TRBJ2-3, with a possible D match to TRBD2 (6 bases). The CDR3 runs to 13 residues. CDR1 is SGHTA, CDR2 FQGNSA, per germline. The V end was cut by 1 base, the J end by 10 bases, with 12 bases between.

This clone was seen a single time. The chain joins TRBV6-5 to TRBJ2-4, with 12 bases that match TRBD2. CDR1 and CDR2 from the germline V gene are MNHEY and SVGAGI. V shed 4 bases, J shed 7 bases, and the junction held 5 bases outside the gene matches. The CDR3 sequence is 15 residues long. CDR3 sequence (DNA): TGTGCCAGCAGTTTCTCTAGCGGGGGGGGGAACATTCAGTACTTC. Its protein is CASSFSSGGGNIQYF.

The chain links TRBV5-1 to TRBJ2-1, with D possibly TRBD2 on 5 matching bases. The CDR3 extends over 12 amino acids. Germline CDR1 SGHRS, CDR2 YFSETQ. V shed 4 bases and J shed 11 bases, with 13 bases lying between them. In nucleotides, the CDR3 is TGCGCCAGCAGCCCAGAAGGAGGCCAGCAGTTCTTC. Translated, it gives CASSPEGGQQFF. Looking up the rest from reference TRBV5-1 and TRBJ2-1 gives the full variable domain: KAGVTQTPRYLIKTRGQQVTLSCSPISGHRSVSWYQQTPGQGLQFLFEYFSETQRNKGNFPGRFSGRQFSNSRSEMNVSTLELGDSALYLCASSPEGGQQFFGPGTRLTVL.

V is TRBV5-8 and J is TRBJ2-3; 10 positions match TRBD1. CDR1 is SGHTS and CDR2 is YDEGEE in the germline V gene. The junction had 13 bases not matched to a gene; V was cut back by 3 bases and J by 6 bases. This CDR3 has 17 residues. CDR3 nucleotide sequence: TGTGCCAGCAGCTCCCCCCCCCGAGGGACAGGGGTGGATACGCAGTATTTT. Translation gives CASSSPPRGTGVDTQYF.

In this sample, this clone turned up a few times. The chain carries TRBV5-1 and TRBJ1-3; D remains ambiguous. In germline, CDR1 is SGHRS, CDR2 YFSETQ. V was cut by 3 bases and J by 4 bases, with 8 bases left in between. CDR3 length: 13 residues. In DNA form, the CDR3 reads TGCGCCAGCAGCTCGACACAGGGAAACACCATATATTTT. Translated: CASSSTQGNTIYF.

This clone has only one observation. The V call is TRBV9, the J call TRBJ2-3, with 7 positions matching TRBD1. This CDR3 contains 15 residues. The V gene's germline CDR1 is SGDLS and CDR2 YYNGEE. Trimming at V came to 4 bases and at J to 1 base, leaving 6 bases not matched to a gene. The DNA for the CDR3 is TGTGCCAGCAGCCTACAGGGGATAGGCACAGATACGCAGTATTTT. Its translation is CASSLQGIGTDTQYF.

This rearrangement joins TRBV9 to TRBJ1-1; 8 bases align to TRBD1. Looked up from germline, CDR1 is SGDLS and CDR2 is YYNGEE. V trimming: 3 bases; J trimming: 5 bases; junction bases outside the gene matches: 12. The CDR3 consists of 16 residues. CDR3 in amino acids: CASSAGQGLSGTEAFF. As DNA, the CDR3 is TGTGCCAGCAGCGCCGGACAGGGTTTGTCGGGGACTGAAGCTTTCTTT.

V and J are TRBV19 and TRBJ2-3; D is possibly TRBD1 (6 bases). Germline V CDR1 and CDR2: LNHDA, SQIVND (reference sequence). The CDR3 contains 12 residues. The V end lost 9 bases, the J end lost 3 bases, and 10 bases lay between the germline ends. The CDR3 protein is CARGTFTDTQYF. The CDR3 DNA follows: TGTGCCAGGGGGACATTTACAGATACGCAGTATTTT. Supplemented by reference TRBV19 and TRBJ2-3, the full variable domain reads DGGITQSPKYLFRKEGQNVTLSCEQNLNHDAMYWYRQDPGQGLRLIYYSQIVNDFQKGDIAEGYSVSREKKESFPLTVTSAQKNPTAFYLCARGTFTDTQYFGPGTRLTVL.